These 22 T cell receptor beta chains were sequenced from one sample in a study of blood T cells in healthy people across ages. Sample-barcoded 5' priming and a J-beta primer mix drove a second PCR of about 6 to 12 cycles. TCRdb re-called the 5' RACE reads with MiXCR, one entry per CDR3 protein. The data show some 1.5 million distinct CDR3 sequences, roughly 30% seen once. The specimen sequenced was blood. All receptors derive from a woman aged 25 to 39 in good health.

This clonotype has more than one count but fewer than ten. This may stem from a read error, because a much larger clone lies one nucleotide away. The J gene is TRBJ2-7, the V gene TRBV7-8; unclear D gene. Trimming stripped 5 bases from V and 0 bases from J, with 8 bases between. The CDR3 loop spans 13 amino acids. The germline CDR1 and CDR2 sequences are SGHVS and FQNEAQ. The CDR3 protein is CASSHWDSYEQYF. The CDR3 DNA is TGTGCCAGCAGCCACTGGGACTCCTACGAGCAGTACTTC.

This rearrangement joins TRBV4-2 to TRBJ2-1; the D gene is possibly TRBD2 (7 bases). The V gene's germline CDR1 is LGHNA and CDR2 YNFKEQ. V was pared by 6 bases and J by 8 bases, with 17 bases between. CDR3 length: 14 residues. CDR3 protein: CASRPRGGFDEQFF. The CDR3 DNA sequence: TGTGCCAGCAGACCAAGGGGGGGATTCGATGAGCAGTTCTTC.

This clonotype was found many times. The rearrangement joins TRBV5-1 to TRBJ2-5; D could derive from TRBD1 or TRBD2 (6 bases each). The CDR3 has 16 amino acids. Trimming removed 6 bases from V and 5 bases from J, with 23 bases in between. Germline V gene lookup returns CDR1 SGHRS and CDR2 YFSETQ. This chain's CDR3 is CASTISRSGGGETQYF. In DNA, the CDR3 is TGCGCCAGCACAATCTCGCGTTCCGGGGGCGGGGAGACCCAGTACTTC.

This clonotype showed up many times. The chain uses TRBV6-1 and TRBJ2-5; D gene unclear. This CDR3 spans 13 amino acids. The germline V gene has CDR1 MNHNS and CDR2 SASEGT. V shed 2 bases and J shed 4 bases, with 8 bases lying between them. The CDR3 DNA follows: TGTGCCAGCAGTGAACCGGACGTAGAGACCCAGTACTTC. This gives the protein CASSEPDVETQYF.

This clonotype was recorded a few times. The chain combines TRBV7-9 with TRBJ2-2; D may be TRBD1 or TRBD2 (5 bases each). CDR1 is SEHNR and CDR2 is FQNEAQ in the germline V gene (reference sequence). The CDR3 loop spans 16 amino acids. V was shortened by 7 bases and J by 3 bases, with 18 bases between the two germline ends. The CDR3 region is CASNPFGAYYTGELFF. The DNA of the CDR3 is TGTGCCAGCAATCCCTTCGGGGCCTACTACACCGGGGAGCTGTTTTTT.

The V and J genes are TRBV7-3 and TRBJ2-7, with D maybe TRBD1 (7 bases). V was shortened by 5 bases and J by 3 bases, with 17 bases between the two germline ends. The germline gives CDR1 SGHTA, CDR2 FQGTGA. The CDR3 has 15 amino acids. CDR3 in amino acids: CASSPYGQGGYEQYF. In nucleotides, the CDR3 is TGTGCCAGCAGCCCCTATGGGCAGGGGGGCTACGAGCAGTACTTC.

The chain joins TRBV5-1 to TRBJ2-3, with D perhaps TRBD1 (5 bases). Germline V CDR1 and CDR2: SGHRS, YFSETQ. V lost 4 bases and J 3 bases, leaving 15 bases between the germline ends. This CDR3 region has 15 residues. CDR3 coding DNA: TGCGCCAGCAGCATAGGGGTATCTGAGACAGATACGCAGTATTTT. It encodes CASSIGVSETDTQYF.

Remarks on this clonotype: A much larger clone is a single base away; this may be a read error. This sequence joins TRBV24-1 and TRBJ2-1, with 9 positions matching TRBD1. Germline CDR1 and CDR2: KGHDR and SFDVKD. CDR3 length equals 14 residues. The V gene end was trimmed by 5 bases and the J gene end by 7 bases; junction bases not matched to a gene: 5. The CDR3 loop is CATSGGTGSNEQFF. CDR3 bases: TGTGCCACCAGTGGGGGGACAGGGAGTAATGAGCAGTTCTTC.

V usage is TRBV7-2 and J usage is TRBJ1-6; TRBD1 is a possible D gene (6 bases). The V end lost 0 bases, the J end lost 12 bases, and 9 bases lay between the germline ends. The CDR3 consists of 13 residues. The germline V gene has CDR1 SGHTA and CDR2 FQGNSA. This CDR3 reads CASSLAGGQPLHF. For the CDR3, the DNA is TGTGCCAGCAGCTTAGCGGGGGGGCAACCCCTCCACTTT.

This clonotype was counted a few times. This CDR3 is CSVEVVGPLSTDTQYF. CDR3 sequence (DNA): TGCAGCGTTGAAGTGGTGGGCCCTCTAAGCACAGATACGCAGTATTTT. The J gene is TRBJ2-3, the V gene TRBV29-1; D ambiguous. Germline values: CDR1 SQVTM, CDR2 ANQGSEA. The CDR3 is 16 amino acids. V was pared by 1 base and J by 0 bases, with 14 bases between.

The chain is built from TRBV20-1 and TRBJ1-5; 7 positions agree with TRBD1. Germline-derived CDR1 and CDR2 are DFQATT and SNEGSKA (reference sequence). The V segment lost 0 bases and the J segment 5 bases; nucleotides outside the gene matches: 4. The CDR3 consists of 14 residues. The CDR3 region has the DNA TGCAGTGCTAGAGATCCCAGGGGGTATCAGCCCCAGCATTTT. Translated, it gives CSARDPRGYQPQHF.

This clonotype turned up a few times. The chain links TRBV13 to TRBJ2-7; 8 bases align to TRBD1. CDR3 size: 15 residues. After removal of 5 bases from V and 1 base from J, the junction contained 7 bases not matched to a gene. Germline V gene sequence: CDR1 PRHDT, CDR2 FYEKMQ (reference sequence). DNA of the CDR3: TGTGCCAGCAGCAAACAGGGGGATTTTTCCTACGAGCAGTACTTC. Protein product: CASSKQGDFSYEQYF. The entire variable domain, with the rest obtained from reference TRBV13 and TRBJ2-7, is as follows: AAGVIQSPRHLIKEKRETATLKCYPIPRHDTVYWYQQGPGQDPQFLISFYEKMQSDKGSIPDRFSAQQFSDYHSELNMSSLELGDSALYFCASSKQGDFSYEQYFGPGTRLTVT.

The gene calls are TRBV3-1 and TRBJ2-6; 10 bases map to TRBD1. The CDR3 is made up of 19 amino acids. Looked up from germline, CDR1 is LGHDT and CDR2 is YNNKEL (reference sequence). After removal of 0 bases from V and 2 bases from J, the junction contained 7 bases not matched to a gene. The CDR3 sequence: CASSQEWGQGSAGANVLTF. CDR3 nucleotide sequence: TGTGCCAGCAGCCAAGAGTGGGGACAGGGGTCAGCTGGGGCCAACGTCCTGACTTTC.

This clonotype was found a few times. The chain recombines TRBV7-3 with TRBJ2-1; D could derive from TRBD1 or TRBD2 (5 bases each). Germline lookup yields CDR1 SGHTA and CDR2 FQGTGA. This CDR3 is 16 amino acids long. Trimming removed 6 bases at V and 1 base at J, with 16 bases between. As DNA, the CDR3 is TGTGCCAGCAGTAGGGACCCCATTGGTTCCTACAATGAGCAGTTCTTC. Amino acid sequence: CASSRDPIGSYNEQFF.

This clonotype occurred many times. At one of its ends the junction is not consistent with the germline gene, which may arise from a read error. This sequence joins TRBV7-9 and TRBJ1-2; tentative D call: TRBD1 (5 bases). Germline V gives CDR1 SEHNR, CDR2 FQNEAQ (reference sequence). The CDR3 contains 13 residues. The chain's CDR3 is CASSLVAGRGYTF. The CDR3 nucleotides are TGCGCCAGCAGCTTGGTAGCAGGGAGAGGCTACACCTTC.

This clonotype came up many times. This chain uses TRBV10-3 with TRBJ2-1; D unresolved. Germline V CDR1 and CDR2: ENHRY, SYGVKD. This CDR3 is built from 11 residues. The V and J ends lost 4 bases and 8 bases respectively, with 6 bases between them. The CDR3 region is CAISGLDEQFF. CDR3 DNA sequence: TGTGCCATCAGTGGCCTAGATGAGCAGTTCTTC.

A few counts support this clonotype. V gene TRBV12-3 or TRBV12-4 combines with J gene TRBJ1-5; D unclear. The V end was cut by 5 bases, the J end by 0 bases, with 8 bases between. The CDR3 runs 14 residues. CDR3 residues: CASSKASSNQPQHF. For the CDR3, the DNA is TGTGCCAGCAGTAAAGCGAGTAGCAATCAGCCCCAGCATTTT.

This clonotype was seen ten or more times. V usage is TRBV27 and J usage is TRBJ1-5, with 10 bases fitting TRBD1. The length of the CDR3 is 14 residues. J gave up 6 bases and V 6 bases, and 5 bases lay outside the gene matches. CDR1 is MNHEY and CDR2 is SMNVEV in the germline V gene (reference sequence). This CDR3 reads CASRLTGGGQPQHF. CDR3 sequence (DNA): TGTGCCAGCAGGTTGACAGGGGGCGGTCAGCCCCAGCATTTT.

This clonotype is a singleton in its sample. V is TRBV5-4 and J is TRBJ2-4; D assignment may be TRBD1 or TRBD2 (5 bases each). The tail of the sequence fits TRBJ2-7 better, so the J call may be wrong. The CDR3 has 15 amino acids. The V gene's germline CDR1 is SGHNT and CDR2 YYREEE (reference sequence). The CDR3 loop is CASSSSGQTIYEQYF. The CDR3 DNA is TGTGCCAGCAGCTCTTCGGGGCAGACTATTTACGAGCAGTACTTC.

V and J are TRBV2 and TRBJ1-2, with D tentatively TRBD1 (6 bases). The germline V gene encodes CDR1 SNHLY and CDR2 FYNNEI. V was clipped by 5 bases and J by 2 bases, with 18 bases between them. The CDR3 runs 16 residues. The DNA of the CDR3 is TGTGCCAGCAGTAAAACACCCAGGGGAGAAAACTATGGCTACACCTTC. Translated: CASSKTPRGENYGYTF.

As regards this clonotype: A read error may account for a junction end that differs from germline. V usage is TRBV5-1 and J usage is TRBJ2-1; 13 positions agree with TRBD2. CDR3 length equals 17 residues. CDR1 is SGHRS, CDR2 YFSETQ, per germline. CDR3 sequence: CASSLGPTGTSGNEQFF. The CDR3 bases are TGCGCCAGCAGCTTGGGCCCTACCGGGACTAGCGGGAATGAGCAATTCTTC.

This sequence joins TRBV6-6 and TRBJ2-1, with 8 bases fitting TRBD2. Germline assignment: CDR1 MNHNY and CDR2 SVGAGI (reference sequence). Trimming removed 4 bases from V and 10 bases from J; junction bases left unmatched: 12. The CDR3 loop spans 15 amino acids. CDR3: CASSSPGGGRHEQFF. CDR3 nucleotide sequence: TGTGCCAGCAGTTCCCCCGGGGGGGGGAGGCACGAGCAGTTCTTC.